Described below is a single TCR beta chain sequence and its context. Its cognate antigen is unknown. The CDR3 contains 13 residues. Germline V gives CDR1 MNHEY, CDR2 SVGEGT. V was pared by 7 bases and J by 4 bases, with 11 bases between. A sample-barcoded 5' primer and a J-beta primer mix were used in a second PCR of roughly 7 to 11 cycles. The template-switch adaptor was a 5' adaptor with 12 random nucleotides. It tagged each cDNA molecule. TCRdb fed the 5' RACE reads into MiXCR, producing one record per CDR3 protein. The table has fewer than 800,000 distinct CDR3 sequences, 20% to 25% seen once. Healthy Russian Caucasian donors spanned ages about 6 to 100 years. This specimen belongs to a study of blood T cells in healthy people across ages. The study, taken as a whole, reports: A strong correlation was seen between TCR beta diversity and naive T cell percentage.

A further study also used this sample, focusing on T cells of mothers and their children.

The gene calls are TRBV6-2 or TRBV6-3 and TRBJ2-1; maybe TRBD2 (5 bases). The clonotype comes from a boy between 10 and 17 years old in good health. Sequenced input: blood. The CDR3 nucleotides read TGTGCCAGCATTGGACTGGAATACAATGAGCAGTTCTTC. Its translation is CASIGLEYNEQFF.